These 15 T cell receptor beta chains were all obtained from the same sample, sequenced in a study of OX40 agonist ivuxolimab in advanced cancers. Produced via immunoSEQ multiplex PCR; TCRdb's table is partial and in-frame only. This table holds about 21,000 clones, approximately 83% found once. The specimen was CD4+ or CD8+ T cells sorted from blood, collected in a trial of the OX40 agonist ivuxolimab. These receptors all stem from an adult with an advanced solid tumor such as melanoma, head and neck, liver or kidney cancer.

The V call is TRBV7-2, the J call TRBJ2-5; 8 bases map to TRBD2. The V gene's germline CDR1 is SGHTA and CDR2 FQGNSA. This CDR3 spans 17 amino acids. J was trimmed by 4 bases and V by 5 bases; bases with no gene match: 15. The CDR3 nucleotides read TGTGCCAGCAGCATCGGGACTAGTTCGCTTATGGTAGAGACCCAGTACTTC. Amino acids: CASSIGTSSLMVETQYF.

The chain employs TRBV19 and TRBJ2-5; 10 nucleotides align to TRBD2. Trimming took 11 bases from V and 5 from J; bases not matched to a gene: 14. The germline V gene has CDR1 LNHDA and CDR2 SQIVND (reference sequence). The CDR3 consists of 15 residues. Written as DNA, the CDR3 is TGTGCCGGTACCCCCGGACTAGCGGTCGGGGAGACCCAGTACTTC. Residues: CAGTPGLAVGETQYF. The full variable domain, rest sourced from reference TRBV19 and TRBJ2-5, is DGGITQSPKYLFRKEGQNVTLSCEQNLNHDAMYWYRQDPGQGLRLIYYSQIVNDFQKGDIAEGYSVSREKKESFPLTVTSAQKNPTAFYLCAGTPGLAVGETQYFGPGTRLLVL.

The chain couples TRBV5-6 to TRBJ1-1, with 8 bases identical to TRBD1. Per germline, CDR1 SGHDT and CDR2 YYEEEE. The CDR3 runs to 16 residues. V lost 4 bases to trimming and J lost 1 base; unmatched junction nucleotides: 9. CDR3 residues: CASSLVGGQANTEAFF. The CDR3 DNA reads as TGTGCCAGCAGCCTGGTGGGGGGACAGGCGAACACTGAAGCTTTCTTT.

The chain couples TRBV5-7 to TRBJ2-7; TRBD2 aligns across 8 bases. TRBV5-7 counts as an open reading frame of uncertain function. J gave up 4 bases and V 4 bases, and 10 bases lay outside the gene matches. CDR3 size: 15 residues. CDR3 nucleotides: TGTGCCAGCAGCCCGCCAACCCGGGAGGGGTACGAGCAGTACTTC. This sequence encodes CASSPPTREGYEQYF.

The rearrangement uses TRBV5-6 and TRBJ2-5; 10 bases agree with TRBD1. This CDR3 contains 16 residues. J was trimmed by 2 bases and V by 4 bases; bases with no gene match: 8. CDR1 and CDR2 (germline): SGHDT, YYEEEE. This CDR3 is CASSDDRGRRQETQYF. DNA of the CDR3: TGTGCCAGCAGCGATGACAGGGGGCGGCGGCAAGAGACCCAGTACTTC.

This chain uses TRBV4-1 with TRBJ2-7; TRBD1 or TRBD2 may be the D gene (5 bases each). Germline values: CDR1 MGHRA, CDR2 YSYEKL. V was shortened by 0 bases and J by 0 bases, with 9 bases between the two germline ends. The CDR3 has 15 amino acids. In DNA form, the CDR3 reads TGCGCCAGCAGCCAAGAGGCAGGGAGCTCCTACGAGCAGTACTTC. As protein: CASSQEAGSSYEQYF.

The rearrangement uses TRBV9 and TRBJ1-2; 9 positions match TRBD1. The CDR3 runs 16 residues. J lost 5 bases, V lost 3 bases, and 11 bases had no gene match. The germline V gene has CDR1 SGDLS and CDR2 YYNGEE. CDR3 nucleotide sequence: TGTGCCAGCAGCGAATCCACAGGGGGCGCCGGTTATGGCTACACCTTC. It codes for CASSESTGGAGYGYTF.

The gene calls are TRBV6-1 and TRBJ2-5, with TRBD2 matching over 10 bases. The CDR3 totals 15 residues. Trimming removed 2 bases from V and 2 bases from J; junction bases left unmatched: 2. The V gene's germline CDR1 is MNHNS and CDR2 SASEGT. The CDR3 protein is CASSELAGEQETQYF. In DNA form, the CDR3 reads TGTGCCAGCAGTGAACTAGCGGGAGAGCAAGAGACCCAGTACTTC.

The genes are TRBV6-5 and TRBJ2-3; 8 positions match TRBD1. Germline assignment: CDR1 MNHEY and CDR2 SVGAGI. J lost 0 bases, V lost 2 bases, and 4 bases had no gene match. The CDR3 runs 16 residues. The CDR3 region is CASSYHRTGSTDTQYF. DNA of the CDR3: TGTGCCAGCAGTTACCATAGGACAGGGAGCACAGATACGCAGTATTTT.

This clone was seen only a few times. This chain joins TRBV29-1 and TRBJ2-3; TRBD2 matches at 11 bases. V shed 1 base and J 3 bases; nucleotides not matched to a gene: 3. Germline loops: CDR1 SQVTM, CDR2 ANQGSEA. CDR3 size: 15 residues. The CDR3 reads CSVEGTSGRTDTQYF. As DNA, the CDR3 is TGCAGCGTTGAAGGCACTAGCGGGAGAACAGATACGCAGTATTTT.

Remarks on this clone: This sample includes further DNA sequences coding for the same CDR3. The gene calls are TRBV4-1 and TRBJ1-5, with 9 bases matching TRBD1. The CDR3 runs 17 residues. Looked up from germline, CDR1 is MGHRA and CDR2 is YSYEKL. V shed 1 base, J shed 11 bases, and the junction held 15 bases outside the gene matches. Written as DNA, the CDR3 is TGCGCCAGCAGCCAAGGGGACAGGGTTAACCCCAGGATGTCCCAGCATTTT. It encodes CASSQGDRVNPRMSQHF.

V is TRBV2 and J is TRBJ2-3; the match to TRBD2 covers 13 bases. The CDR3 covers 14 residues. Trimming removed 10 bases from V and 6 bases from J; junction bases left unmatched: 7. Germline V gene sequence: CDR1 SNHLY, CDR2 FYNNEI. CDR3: CATPGLAGTDTQYF. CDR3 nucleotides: TGTGCCACTCCGGGACTAGCGGGAACCGATACGCAGTATTTT.

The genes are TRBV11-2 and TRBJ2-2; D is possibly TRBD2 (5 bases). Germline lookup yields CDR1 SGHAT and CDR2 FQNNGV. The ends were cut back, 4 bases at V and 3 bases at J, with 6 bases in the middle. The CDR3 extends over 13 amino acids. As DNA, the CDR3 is TGTGCCAGCAGCTACGGGGACACCGGGGAGCTGTTTTTT. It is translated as CASSYGDTGELFF.

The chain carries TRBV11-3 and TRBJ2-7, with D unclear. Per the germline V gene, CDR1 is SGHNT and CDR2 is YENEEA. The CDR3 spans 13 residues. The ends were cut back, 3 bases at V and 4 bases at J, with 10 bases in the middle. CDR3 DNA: TGTGCCAGCAGCTTCGAGCCCGGTTACGAGCAGTACTTC. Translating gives CASSFEPGYEQYF. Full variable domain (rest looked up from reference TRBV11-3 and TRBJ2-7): EAGVVQSPRYKIIEKKQPVAFWCNPISGHNTLYWYLQNLGQGPELLIRYENEEAVDDSQLPKDRFSAERLKGVDSTLKIQPAELGDSAVYLCASSFEPGYEQYFGPGTRLTVT.

CDR3 DNA sequence: TGTGCCACCAGCAGCCAATCGGGACTAGATCGGTACGAGCAGTACTTC. Amino acids: CATSSQSGLDRYEQYF. The J gene is TRBJ2-7, the V gene TRBV15; 8 positions match TRBD2. Germline CDR1 LNHNV, CDR2 YYDKDF (reference sequence). The CDR3 is made up of 16 amino acids. With V trimmed by 3 bases and J by 4 bases, 11 bases remained unmatched.